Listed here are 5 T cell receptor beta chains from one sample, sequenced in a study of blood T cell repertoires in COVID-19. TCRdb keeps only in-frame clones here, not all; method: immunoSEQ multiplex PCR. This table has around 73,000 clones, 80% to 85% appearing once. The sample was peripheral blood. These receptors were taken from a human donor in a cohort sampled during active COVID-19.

CDR3 DNA sequence: TGCGCCAGCAGCCAAGATCCAGGGTACTACGAGCAGTACTTC. It is translated as CASSQDPGYYEQYF. This chain uses TRBV4-1 with TRBJ2-7; possible D gene TRBD1, 5 bases. Per the germline V gene, CDR1 is MGHRA and CDR2 is YSYEKL. The CDR3 is 14 residues long. V lost 0 bases and J 3 bases, leaving 9 bases between the germline ends.

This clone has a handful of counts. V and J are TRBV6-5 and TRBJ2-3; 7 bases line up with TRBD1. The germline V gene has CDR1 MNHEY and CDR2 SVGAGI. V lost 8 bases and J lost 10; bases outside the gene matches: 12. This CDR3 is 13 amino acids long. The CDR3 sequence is CASLGQSSSSQYF. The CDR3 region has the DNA TGTGCCAGCCTGGGACAGTCCTCTTCCTCGCAGTATTTT.

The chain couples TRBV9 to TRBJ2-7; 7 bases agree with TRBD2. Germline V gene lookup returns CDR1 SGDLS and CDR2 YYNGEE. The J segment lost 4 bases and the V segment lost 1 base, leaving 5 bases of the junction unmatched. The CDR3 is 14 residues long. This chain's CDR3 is CASSVSRGGYEQYF. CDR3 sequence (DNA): TGTGCCAGCAGCGTATCCCGGGGAGGGTACGAGCAGTACTTC.

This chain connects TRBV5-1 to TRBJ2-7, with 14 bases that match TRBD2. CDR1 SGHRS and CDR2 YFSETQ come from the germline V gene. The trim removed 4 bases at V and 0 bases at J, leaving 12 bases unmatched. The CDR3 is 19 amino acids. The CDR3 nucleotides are TGCGCCAGCAGCCAGAACCTCGGGACTAGCGGGGGCCTCTCCTACGAGCAGTACTTC. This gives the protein CASSQNLGTSGGLSYEQYF.

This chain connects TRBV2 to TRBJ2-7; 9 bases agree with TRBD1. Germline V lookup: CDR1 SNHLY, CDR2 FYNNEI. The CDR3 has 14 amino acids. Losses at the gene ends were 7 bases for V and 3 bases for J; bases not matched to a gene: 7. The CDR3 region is CASTRGQGHYEQYF. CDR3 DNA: TGTGCCAGCACGAGGGGACAGGGTCACTACGAGCAGTACTTC. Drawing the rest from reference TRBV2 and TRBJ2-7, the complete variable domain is EPEVTQTPSHQVTQMGQEVILRCVPISNHLYFYWYRQILGQKVEFLVSFYNNEISEKSEIFDDQFSVERPDGSNFTLKIRSTKLEDSAMYFCASTRGQGHYEQYFGPGTRLTVT.